This TCR beta chain comes out of a study of T cell responses to AZD1222 COVID-19 vaccine. Study-level background: Pooling of second doses given at about 4 or about 12 weeks was done.

Study conclusions and caveats: The number of AZD1222 recipients seropositive at baseline was only five to seven.

Data came from immunoSEQ multiplex PCR; TCRdb stores just in-frame clones and leaves some out. The data contain about 170,000 clones, about nine tenths of them seen just once; the ten biggest clones take up approximately 3%. Remarks on this clone: Its matching antigen is unknown.

The input for sequencing was peripheral blood, taken on day 0 of AZD1222 vaccination. The receptor was derived from an adult in good health.

Here the CDR3 DNA reads TGTGCCAGCAGCATCAGGGCTACCTACGAGCAGTACTTC. Its translation is CASSIRATYEQYF. The rearrangement joins TRBV12-3 or TRBV12-4 to TRBJ2-7, with D perhaps TRBD1 (5 bases). This CDR3 is built from 13 residues. V was cut by 6 bases and J by 2 bases, with 11 bases left in between.